This T cell receptor beta chain was sequenced in a study of tissue T cells after allogeneic stem cell transplantation. Study-level findings and limits: Which tissue TCRs were alloreactive or antigen-specific was not determined. Some clones might be persisting host cells. Only a limited share of tissue TCRs appeared in blood or spleen. Shared clones across patients were few; motif clustering revealed tissue-specific shared signatures.

As concerns this clone: The target antigen is unknown. Genes and germline are mouse.

The time point: mouse harvest day 7 after allogeneic transplant. The graft held 10^6 splenic CD5+ T cells and 10^7 T-cell-depleted bone marrow cells. B6 (H2b) cells into BALB/c (H2d) mice; tissues taken at day 7 or 14. Using immunoSEQ multiplex PCR, the repertoire was profiled, and TCRdb retains in-frame clones only, with some absent. This table holds some 1,300 clones, 45% to 70% found once. This clonotype was obtained from a female BALB/c mouse given C57BL/6 T cells with graft-versus-host disease after an allogeneic hematopoietic cell transplant. The sample taken for sequencing was liver tissue.

The sequenced CDR3 bases are TGTGCCAGCAGCTTAGACCCTAACCAAGACACCCAGTAC. Protein sequence: CASSLDPNQDTQY. The CDR3 in its entirety is CASSLDPNQDTQYF. The chain has TRBV3 and TRBJ2-5; unclear D gene. The CDR3 extends 1 residue past the end of the read, so its final part is completed from the germline J gene. Germline lookup yields CDR1 SNHLY and CDR2 FYNGKV (reference sequence). V lost 1 base and J 0 bases, leaving 5 bases between the germline ends. The CDR3 runs 14 residues.